The T cell receptor (beta chain) described here comes from a study of blood T cell repertoires in COVID-19. As for the study in general: Sample material is recorded as cDNA or gDNA derived from T cells, B-cell-depleted T cells, or PBMCs.

This clone has only one observation. Profiling relied on immunoSEQ multiplex PCR, and the TCRdb table lists in-frame clones only, not all of them. The sample includes about 250,000 clones, approximately 88% of them seen just once. The clonotype originates from a middle-aged woman who had recovered from COVID-19. Specimen: peripheral blood.

The CDR3 nucleotides read TGTGCCAGCAGCCCCCTAGGGCAGGGGCTCTCCTACGAGCAGTACTTC. Its protein product is CASSPLGQGLSYEQYF. This sequence joins TRBV7-9 and TRBJ2-7; TRBD1 might be the D (6 bases). The CDR3 extends over 16 amino acids. V shed 5 bases and J shed 0 bases, with 17 bases lying between them. Germline-derived CDR1 and CDR2 are SEHNR and FQNEAQ (reference sequence). Variable domain in full (rest from reference TRBV7-9 and TRBJ2-7): DTGVSQNPRHKITKRGQNVTFRCDPISEHNRLYWYRQTLGQGPEFLTYFQNEAQLEKSRLLSDRFSAERPKGSFSTLEIQRTEQGDSAMYLCASSPLGQGLSYEQYFGPGTRLTVT.